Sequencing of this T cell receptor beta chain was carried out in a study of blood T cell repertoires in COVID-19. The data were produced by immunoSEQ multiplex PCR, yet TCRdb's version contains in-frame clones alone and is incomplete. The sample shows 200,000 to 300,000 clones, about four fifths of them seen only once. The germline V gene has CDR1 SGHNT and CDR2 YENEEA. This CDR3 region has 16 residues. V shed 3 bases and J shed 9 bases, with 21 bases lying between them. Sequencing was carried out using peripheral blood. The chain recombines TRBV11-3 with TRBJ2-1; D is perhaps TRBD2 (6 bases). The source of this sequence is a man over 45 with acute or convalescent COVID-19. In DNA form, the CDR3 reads TGTGCCAGCAGCTTGGAGATATTGGGGGGATCGGGTGAGCAGTTCTTC. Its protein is CASSLEILGGSGEQFF.